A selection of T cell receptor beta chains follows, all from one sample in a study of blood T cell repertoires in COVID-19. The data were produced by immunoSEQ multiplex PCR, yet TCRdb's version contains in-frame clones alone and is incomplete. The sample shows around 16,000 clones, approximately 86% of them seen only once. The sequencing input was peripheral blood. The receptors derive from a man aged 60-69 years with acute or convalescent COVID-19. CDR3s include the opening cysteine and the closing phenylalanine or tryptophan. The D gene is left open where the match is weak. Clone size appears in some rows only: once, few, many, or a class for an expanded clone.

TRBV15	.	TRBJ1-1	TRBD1	TGTGCCACCACCACGAAGAGGGGACAGGGGCCGAGGGACACTGAAGCTTTCTTT	CATTTKRGQGPRDTEAFF
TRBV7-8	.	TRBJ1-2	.	TGTGCCAGCAGCCCGTGGCCTCAAGAAGGCTACACCTTC	CASSPWPQEGYTF
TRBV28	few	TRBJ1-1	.	TGTGCCAGCAGGGACAGTCAACAACCTGAAGCTTTCTTT	CASRDSQQPEAFF
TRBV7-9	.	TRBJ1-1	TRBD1	TGTGCCACCGTACAAGGACAGGGCCAGAACACTGAAGCTTTCTTT	CATVQGQGQNTEAFF
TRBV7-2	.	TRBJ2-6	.	TGTGCCAGCAGCTTAGCTGGGACACTTCTTATCTCTGGGGCCAACGTCCTGACTTTC	CASSLAGTLLISGANVLTF
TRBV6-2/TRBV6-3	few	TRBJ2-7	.	TGTGCCAGCAGTTACTCCGGCATCCGGGACACGAGCTCCTACGAGCAGTACTTC	CASSYSGIRDTSSYEQYF
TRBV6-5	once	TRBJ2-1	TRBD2	TGTGCCAGCGGGACTAGCGTACCTAATGAGCAGTTCTTC	CASGTSVPNEQFF
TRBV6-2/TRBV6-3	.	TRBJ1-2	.	TGTGCCAGCAGTTACGATGGGCAGAACTATGGCTACACCTTC	CASSYDGQNYGYTF
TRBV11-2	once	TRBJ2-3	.	TGTGCCAGCAGCTTACAGGGGTCGATAGATACGCAGTATTTT	CASSLQGSIDTQYF
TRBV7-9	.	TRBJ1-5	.	TGTGCCAGCAGCCGAGATAGCAATCAGCCCCAGCATTTT	CASSRDSNQPQHF
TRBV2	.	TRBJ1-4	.	TGTGCCAGCAGTGCAGGGACAACTAATGAAAAACTGTTTTTT	CASSAGTTNEKLFF
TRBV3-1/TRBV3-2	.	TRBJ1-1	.	TGTGCCAGCAGCCGAGTAAGCACTGAAGCTTTCTTT	CASSRVSTEAFF
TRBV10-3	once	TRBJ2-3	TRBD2	TGTGCCATCAGTGAAGGGACTATTGCAGATACGCAGTATTTT	CAISEGTIADTQYF
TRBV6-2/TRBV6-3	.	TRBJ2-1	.	TGTGCCAGCACTTATAACGCATTGAGCTCCTACAATGAGCAGTTCTTC	CASTYNALSSYNEQFF
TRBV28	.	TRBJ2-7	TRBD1	TGTGCCAGCAGTTTATTGACAGGGGCAACCTACGAGCAGTACTTC	CASSLLTGATYEQYF
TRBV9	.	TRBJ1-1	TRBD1	TGTGCCAGCAGCGTTGCCGGGACAGGGGGCTTGTGGGACACTGAAGCTTTCTTT	CASSVAGTGGLWDTEAFF
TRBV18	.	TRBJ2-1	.	TGTGCCAGCTCACTAAAAGACAGGCTAAGTGAGCAGTTCTTC	CASSLKDRLSEQFF
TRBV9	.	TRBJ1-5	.	TGTGCCAGCAGCGTAGGTTCAGGGCGACATCAGCCCCAGCATTTT	CASSVGSGRHQPQHF
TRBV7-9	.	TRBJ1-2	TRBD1	TGTGCCAGCAGGCGATCGACAGGGGATGACTATGGCTACACCTTC	CASRRSTGDDYGYTF
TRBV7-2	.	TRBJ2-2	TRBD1	TGTGCCAGCAGCTTAAAGGCCGGGACAGCTCACACCGGGGAGCTGTTTTTT	CASSLKAGTAHTGELFF
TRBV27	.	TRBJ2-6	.	TGTGCCAGCAGTCTACTGCAGGGGAGCTCTGGGGCCAACGTCCTGACTTTC	CASSLLQGSSGANVLTF
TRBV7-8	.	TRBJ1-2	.	TGTGCCAGCAGCTTGGGGGGTCGGCAGGGTGGCTACACCTTC	CASSLGGRQGGYTF
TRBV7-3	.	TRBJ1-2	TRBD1	TGTGCCAGCAGCCGTGACAGGGGCTATGGCTACACCTTC	CASSRDRGYGYTF